The 17 T cell receptor beta chains below all came from one sample that was sequenced in a study of blood T cell repertoires in COVID-19. The table came from immunoSEQ multiplex PCR; TCRdb's copy has only in-frame clones and leaves some out. The data show about 300,000 clones, about 93% seen once. The sample comprised peripheral blood. All receptors come from a woman in her twenties or thirties with COVID-19, enrolled during active disease.

V usage is TRBV9 and J usage is TRBJ2-7, with TRBD2 identical over 12 bases. Germline-derived CDR1 and CDR2 are SGDLS and YYNGEE. This CDR3 region has 15 residues. With 0 bases clipped from V and 5 bases from J, the junction kept 3 bases outside the gene matches. The CDR3 loop is CASSVGLAGADEQYF. The DNA of the CDR3 is TGTGCCAGCAGCGTAGGACTAGCGGGAGCGGACGAGCAGTACTTC.

CDR3 nucleotides: TGTGCCAGCATCAATGACAGGGGGGTCGCCGGGGAGCTGTTTTTT. Translating gives CASINDRGVAGELFF. This rearrangement joins TRBV2 to TRBJ2-2; 9 nucleotides match TRBD1. V lost 7 bases, J lost 6 bases, and 9 bases stayed unmatched. The germline V gene has CDR1 SNHLY and CDR2 FYNNEI. CDR3 length equals 15 residues. Variable domain in full (rest from reference TRBV2 and TRBJ2-2): EPEVTQTPSHQVTQMGQEVILRCVPISNHLYFYWYRQILGQKVEFLVSFYNNEISEKSEIFDDQFSVERPDGSNFTLKIRSTKLEDSAMYFCASINDRGVAGELFFGEGSRLTVL.

V gene TRBV9 combines with J gene TRBJ1-1; D not resolved. There are 15 residues in the CDR3. Germline lookup yields CDR1 SGDLS and CDR2 YYNGEE. V shed 3 bases and J shed 0 bases, with 12 bases lying between them. The CDR3 DNA reads as TGTGCCAGCAGCGCCTCTGGAGGATTGAACACTGAAGCTTTCTTT. It yields the protein CASSASGGLNTEAFF. Filled out from reference TRBV9 and TRBJ1-1, the complete variable domain reads DSGVTQTPKHLITATGQRVTLRCSPRSGDLSVYWYQQSLDQGLQFLIQYYNGEERAKGNILERFSAQQFPDLHSELNLSSLELGDSALYFCASSASGGLNTEAFFGQGTRLTVV.

The chain uses TRBV28 and TRBJ1-2; no clear D. Trimming left V 4 bases short and J 7 bases short, with 10 bases between. The germline gives CDR1 MDHEN, CDR2 SYDVKM. The CDR3 runs 12 residues. CDR3 in amino acids: CASSSPSLGYTF. The CDR3 DNA follows: TGTGCCAGCAGTTCCCCTAGTCTTGGCTACACCTTC.

The J gene is TRBJ2-2, the V gene TRBV3-1 (or the pseudogene TRBV3-2); D is possibly TRBD1 (5 bases). Germline assignment: CDR1 LGHDT and CDR2 YNNKEL (reference sequence). The CDR3 contains 15 residues. Between the trimmed V and J ends, which lost 0 bases and 4 bases, there was a span of 9 bases. The CDR3 DNA reads as TGTGCCAGCAGCCAAGACAGGGTGGGCACCGGGGAGCTGTTTTTT. This translates into CASSQDRVGTGELFF.

The chain employs TRBV28 and TRBJ2-5; 8 positions agree with TRBD1. Germline V gene lookup returns CDR1 MDHEN and CDR2 SYDVKM. J was trimmed by 5 bases and V by 5 bases; bases with no gene match: 16. The CDR3 is 17 amino acids. CDR3 sequence reads: CASSPPGQGARGETQYF. The CDR3 DNA is TGTGCCAGCAGTCCCCCTGGCCAGGGGGCGCGCGGTGAGACCCAGTACTTC.

The chain uses TRBV5-4 and TRBJ1-1; D unclear. Germline loops: CDR1 SGHNT, CDR2 YYREEE (reference sequence). Trimming stripped 4 bases from V and 1 base from J, with 14 bases between. The CDR3 runs to 15 residues. The chain's CDR3 is CASSPPTGKNTEAFF. CDR3 bases: TGTGCCAGCAGCCCCCCTACCGGGAAGAACACTGAAGCTTTCTTT. The full variable domain, rest sourced from reference TRBV5-4 and TRBJ1-1, is ETGVTQSPTHLIKTRGQQVTLRCSSQSGHNTVSWYQQALGQGPQFIFQYYREEENGRGNFPPRFSGLQFPNYSSELNVNALELDDSALYLCASSPPTGKNTEAFFGQGTRLTVV.

This clone was detected a few times. The chain couples TRBV18 to TRBJ2-2; a weak D match, TRBD1 (5 bases). The V end was cut by 2 bases, the J end by 5 bases, with 12 bases between. The CDR3 has 15 amino acids. Germline CDR1 is KGHSH and CDR2 is LQKENI. The CDR3 is CASSPSVRATGELFF. In nucleotides, the CDR3 is TGTGCCAGCTCACCAAGCGTCAGGGCGACCGGGGAGCTGTTTTTT.

The count of this clone is one. This sequence joins TRBV2 and TRBJ2-2, with 16 bases matching TRBD2. The CDR3 extends over 17 amino acids. Trimming at V came to 6 bases and at J to 7 bases, leaving 8 bases not matched to a gene. Germline CDR1 reads SNHLY; CDR2 reads FYNNEI. The CDR3 DNA reads TGTGCCAGCAGGCCGGGACTAGCGGGAGGGCGCGGCGGGGAGCTGTTTTTT. As protein: CASRPGLAGGRGGELFF.

The gene calls are TRBV6-1 and TRBJ2-5; 7 bases agree with TRBD2. V was clipped by 1 base and J by 2 bases; unmatched bases: 10. The CDR3 extends over 17 amino acids. Germline CDR1 reads MNHNS; CDR2 reads SASEGT. The CDR3 DNA follows: TGTGCCAGCAGTGAAGAAAAGGGATTAGCGGGTCAAGAGACCCAGTACTTC. Translation gives CASSEEKGLAGQETQYF.

This chain connects TRBV7-2 to TRBJ2-1; 9 bases are a match to TRBD1. V lost 5 bases and J lost 3; bases outside the gene matches: 5. CDR3 length equals 15 residues. Looked up from germline, CDR1 is SGHTA and CDR2 is FQGNSA. As DNA, the CDR3 is TGTGCCAGCAGCATCCGACAGGGGGGCTACAATGAGCAGTTCTTC. Protein sequence: CASSIRQGGYNEQFF.

V usage is TRBV4-2 and J usage is TRBJ1-1, with TRBD1 identical over 9 bases. The CDR3 sequence is 13 residues long. Germline values: CDR1 LGHNA, CDR2 YNFKEQ. With V trimmed by 4 bases and J by 4 bases, 1 base remained unmatched. The chain's CDR3 is CASSRDRVTEAFF. The CDR3 bases are TGTGCCAGCAGCCGGGACAGGGTCACTGAAGCTTTCTTT.

This clone has a single count. The chain recombines TRBV7-2 with TRBJ1-2; TRBD1 aligns across 12 bases. This CDR3 is 14 amino acids long. V was pared by 3 bases and J by 7 bases, with 3 bases of the junction left unmatched. Per germline, CDR1 SGHTA and CDR2 FQGNSA. The CDR3 nucleotides read TGTGCCAGCAGCTTGGGACAGGGGGCGTTTGGCTACACCTTC. It codes for CASSLGQGAFGYTF. Variable domain in full (rest from reference TRBV7-2 and TRBJ1-2): GAGVSQSPSNKVTEKGKDVELRCDPISGHTALYWYRQSLGQGLEFLIYFQGNSAPDKSGLPSDRFSAERTGGSVSTLTIQRTQQEDSAVYLCASSLGQGAFGYTFGSGTRLTVV.

The gene calls are TRBV10-3 and TRBJ2-6, with 7 bases matching TRBD1. The CDR3 spans 18 residues. In germline, CDR1 is ENHRY, CDR2 SYGVKD. V was clipped by 1 base and J by 0 bases; unmatched bases: 6. CDR3 sequence (DNA): TGTGCCATCAGTGAGTTCGGGACAGCCGACTCTGGGGCCAACGTCCTGACTTTC. Protein sequence: CAISEFGTADSGANVLTF.

The CDR3 DNA is TGTGCCAGCAGTCACCGACTAGCGGGACTCACTCCTGAGCAGTTCTTC. This codes for CASSHRLAGLTPEQFF. The chain couples TRBV2 to TRBJ2-1; TRBD2 matches 11 bases. The CDR3 covers 16 residues. Trimming cost V 5 bases and J 9 bases; bases outside gene matches: 12. CDR1 SNHLY and CDR2 FYNNEI come from the germline V gene.

Remarks on this clone: This CDR3 is also generated by other DNA sequences in the sample. The chain combines TRBV6-5 with TRBJ1-5; 8 bases are a match to TRBD1. V lost 6 bases and J lost 0; bases outside the gene matches: 4. Germline values: CDR1 MNHEY, CDR2 SVGAGI. The CDR3 loop spans 15 amino acids. In nucleotides, the CDR3 is TGTGCCAGCAGACGACAGGGGAATAGCAATCAGCCCCAGCATTTT. Translating it yields CASRRQGNSNQPQHF.

The rearrangement links TRBV24-1 to TRBJ1-5; D not resolved. Trimming left V 5 bases short and J 3 bases short, with 7 bases between. The CDR3 has 13 residues. CDR1 is KGHDR and CDR2 is SFDVKD in the germline V gene. Here the CDR3 DNA reads TGTGCCACCAGTGCTACGTCCAATCAGCCCCAGCATTTT. It translates to CATSATSNQPQHF.